This TCR beta chain appears in the sequencing data of a study of shared T cell receptors in the human thymus. Germline CDR1 reads SGHRS; CDR2 reads YFSETQ. V lost 4 bases to trimming and J lost 2 bases, with 15 bases between them. This CDR3 comprises 15 residues. Here immunoSEQ multiplex PCR was the method, and the copy in TCRdb shows in-frame clones only, minus some. The sample carries approximately 580,000 clones, approximately 78% recorded once. This sample also belongs to another study, concerning human thymus T cells. That source adds: Donation came from healthy Finnish infants having corrective surgery for congenital heart defects. Obtained as resections during corrective heart surgery, the thymus tissue was then studied. Repertoires sampled from thymus and blood appeared biased in V and J gene usage. What related research reported was that thymic repertoires overlapped highly among unrelated individuals.

Input material: thymocytes. The clonotype comes from a boy younger than two with a congenital heart defect. The gene calls are TRBV5-1 and TRBJ1-1; D perhaps matches TRBD1 (5 bases). The DNA of the CDR3 is TGCGCCAGCAGCCTATCAAAGGGGTCCAACACTGAAGCTTTCTTT. It is translated as CASSLSKGSNTEAFF. The full variable domain, rest sourced from reference TRBV5-1 and TRBJ1-1, is KAGVTQTPRYLIKTRGQQVTLSCSPISGHRSVSWYQQTPGQGLQFLFEYFSETQRNKGNFPGRFSGRQFSNSRSEMNVSTLELGDSALYLCASSLSKGSNTEAFFGQGTRLTVV.